The next 10 T cell receptor beta chains were all read from a single sample in a study of blood T cell repertoires in COVID-19. TCRdb keeps only in-frame clones here, not all; method: immunoSEQ multiplex PCR. This sample has about 210,000 clones, with about 88% found just once. Sequencing was carried out using peripheral blood. All receptors come from a man aged 70-80 years with acute or convalescent COVID-19.

This clone has only one observation. The chain uses TRBV2 and TRBJ1-2; possible D gene TRBD1, 5 bases. Germline V gene lookup returns CDR1 SNHLY and CDR2 FYNNEI. Deletions cut 10 bases from V and 8 bases from J, with 20 bases between. The CDR3 has 13 residues. This CDR3 reads CATRGGMAGGYTF. The DNA for the CDR3 is TGTGCCACCCGGGGGGGAATGGCGGGAGGCTACACCTTC.

In DNA form, the CDR3 reads TGTGCCAGCAGTACTCCACCGGGGATCAATCAGCCCCAGCATTTT. Translated: CASSTPPGINQPQHF. The chain uses TRBV28 and TRBJ1-5, with D uncertain. CDR3 length equals 15 residues. Trimming stripped 5 bases from V and 3 bases from J, with 14 bases between. CDR1 is MDHEN and CDR2 is SYDVKM in the germline V gene.

The chain couples TRBV3-1 (or the pseudogene TRBV3-2) to TRBJ2-7; D might be TRBD2 (5 bases). V gave up 4 bases and J gave up 2 bases, with 12 bases separating them. Germline lookup yields CDR1 LGHDT and CDR2 YNNKEL (reference sequence). The CDR3 sequence is 14 residues long. CDR3 sequence (DNA): TGTGCCAGCAGCCTCGACTATTACGCCTACGAGCAGTACTTC. Residues: CASSLDYYAYEQYF.

The rearrangement uses TRBV6-5 and TRBJ2-3; D remains unclear. The V gene's germline CDR1 is MNHEY and CDR2 SVGAGI. This CDR3 is built from 14 residues. Trimming took 6 bases from V and 6 from J, leaving 16 bases between them. The CDR3 here is CASSPPGLMDTQYF. The CDR3, as DNA: TGTGCCAGCAGCCCCCCCGGGTTGATGGATACGCAGTATTTT.

This clone was seen more than once but under ten times. The rearrangement uses TRBV7-2 and TRBJ2-3; D perhaps matches TRBD1 (5 bases). The CDR3 is made up of 14 amino acids. V lost 6 bases and J 4 bases, leaving 14 bases between the germline ends. Germline V lookup: CDR1 SGHTA, CDR2 FQGNSA. The DNA for the CDR3 is TGTGCCAGCAGTTCGGATCGACAGTCAGATACGCAGTATTTT. It codes for CASSSDRQSDTQYF.

This rearrangement joins TRBV9 to TRBJ1-2, with TRBD1 identical over 9 bases. The CDR3 has 14 residues. The ends lost 3 bases at V and 5 bases at J; junction bases unmatched: 5. From germline, CDR1 is SGDLS and CDR2 YYNGEE. Here the CDR3 reads CASSGGTGKYGYTF. The CDR3 nucleotides are TGTGCCAGCAGCGGAGGGACAGGGAAATATGGCTACACCTTC.

This chain uses TRBV24-1 with TRBJ2-3; a possible D gene is TRBD2 (7 bases). Trimming left V 6 bases short and J 2 bases short, with 14 bases between. Per the germline V gene, CDR1 is KGHDR and CDR2 is SFDVKD. The CDR3 extends over 15 amino acids. CDR3 sequence (DNA): TGTGCCACCAGTTTTCGGGGGGCGATCACAGATACGCAGTATTTT. Its protein product is CATSFRGAITDTQYF.

The gene calls are TRBV10-3 and TRBJ2-3; D perhaps matches TRBD2 (6 bases). This CDR3 contains 14 residues. V lost 10 bases and J lost 1, with 15 bases in between. CDR1 is ENHRY, CDR2 SYGVKD, per germline. CDR3: CATSFPGGTDTQYF. CDR3 bases: TGTGCCACGTCCTTTCCGGGAGGCACAGATACGCAGTATTTT.

The V and J genes are TRBV5-1 and TRBJ2-6; D not certain. With 5 bases removed from V and 0 bases from J, the gap between germline ends came to 9 bases. The V gene's germline CDR1 is SGHRS and CDR2 YFSETQ. The CDR3 totals 15 residues. The DNA of the CDR3 is TGCGCCAGCAGATTCCCGGGCTCTGGGGCCAACGTCCTGACTTTC. Translated: CASRFPGSGANVLTF.

This clone was observed a few times. The chain couples TRBV7-9 to TRBJ2-7; D possibly corresponds to TRBD2 (5 bases). This CDR3 region has 14 residues. The ends were cut back, 1 base at V and 5 bases at J, with 12 bases in the middle. The V gene's germline CDR1 is SEHNR and CDR2 FQNEAQ (reference sequence). In nucleotides, the CDR3 is TGTGCCAGCAGCTTAGACGGGAAGTCTAACGAGCAGTACTTC. It translates to CASSLDGKSNEQYF.